The rows below give T cell receptor beta chains drawn from one sample of a study of OX40 agonist ivuxolimab in advanced cancers. Some clones are missing from TCRdb's copy, which holds only in-frame ones; the method was immunoSEQ multiplex PCR. The sample records about 75,000 clones, under 95% being singletons. The sequencing used CD4+ or CD8+ T cells sorted from blood, collected in a trial of the OX40 agonist ivuxolimab. The receptors come from an adult with an advanced solid tumor such as melanoma, head and neck, liver or kidney cancer. Each CDR3 is given without its conserved first and last residue. Each record gives: CDR3 protein, D gene, V gene, J gene. A D gene is named only where the DNA matches it firmly.

cdr3_aa: ASSLVRAGSGNTIY
d_call: NA
v_call: TRBV7-8
j_call: TRBJ1-3

cdr3_aa: ASSYVQGAYEQY
d_call: TRBD1
v_call: TRBV6-6
j_call: TRBJ2-7

cdr3_aa: AVGSLGYGYT
d_call: NA
v_call: TRBV30
j_call: TRBJ1-2

cdr3_aa: ASRLGQGLLAKNIQY
d_call: NA
v_call: TRBV2
j_call: TRBJ2-4

cdr3_aa: ASSPGQKYGYT
d_call: TRBD1
v_call: TRBV5-6
j_call: TRBJ1-2

cdr3_aa: ASSGRRGQITDTQY
d_call: TRBD1
v_call: TRBV10-1
j_call: TRBJ2-3

cdr3_aa: ASSELLYGYT
d_call: NA
v_call: TRBV6-1
j_call: TRBJ1-2

cdr3_aa: ASSPRGRTDTQY
d_call: NA
v_call: TRBV28
j_call: TRBJ2-3

cdr3_aa: ASSLGADYEQY
d_call: NA
v_call: TRBV7-2
j_call: TRBJ2-7

cdr3_aa: ASSRQVAKNIQY
d_call: NA
v_call: TRBV5-6
j_call: TRBJ2-4

cdr3_aa: ASSQDHTTYNEQF
d_call: NA
v_call: TRBV4-3
j_call: TRBJ2-1

cdr3_aa: ASSLRGGNTGELF
d_call: NA
v_call: TRBV7-2
j_call: TRBJ2-2

cdr3_aa: ASSWQQTNEKLF
d_call: NA
v_call: TRBV2
j_call: TRBJ1-4

cdr3_aa: ASSPTGNTEAF
d_call: NA
v_call: TRBV5-1
j_call: TRBJ1-1

cdr3_aa: ASATTGPSYNEQF
d_call: NA
v_call: TRBV27
j_call: TRBJ2-1

cdr3_aa: ASKTGGVNTEAF
d_call: NA
v_call: TRBV19
j_call: TRBJ1-1

cdr3_aa: ASSMDRQEGNQPQH
d_call: NA
v_call: TRBV19
j_call: TRBJ1-5

cdr3_aa: ASSRDRELTQY
d_call: TRBD1
v_call: TRBV5-4
j_call: TRBJ2-5

cdr3_aa: AWSVQGRDTDTQY
d_call: NA
v_call: TRBV30
j_call: TRBJ2-3

cdr3_aa: ASSVFVVDTQY
d_call: NA
v_call: TRBV2
j_call: TRBJ2-3

cdr3_aa: ASSLGAETQY
d_call: NA
v_call: TRBV7-9
j_call: TRBJ2-5

cdr3_aa: ASSIVTGGPNTGELF
d_call: NA
v_call: TRBV19
j_call: TRBJ2-2

cdr3_aa: ASSQDFQGLGTGNTIY
d_call: NA
v_call: TRBV4-3
j_call: TRBJ1-3

cdr3_aa: ASSESALAGGGYNEQF
d_call: TRBD2
v_call: TRBV10-1
j_call: TRBJ2-1

cdr3_aa: ASMWRGNPSRETQY
d_call: NA
v_call: TRBV13
j_call: TRBJ2-5

cdr3_aa: ASSFYRGGSSSYEQY
d_call: TRBD2
v_call: TRBV5-4
j_call: TRBJ2-7

cdr3_aa: ATRQGLGGYT
d_call: TRBD1
v_call: TRBV10-3
j_call: TRBJ1-2

cdr3_aa: ASMPQTGASEQY
d_call: TRBD1
v_call: TRBV10-1
j_call: TRBJ2-7

cdr3_aa: ASRPGTANTEAF
d_call: TRBD1
v_call: TRBV19
j_call: TRBJ1-1

cdr3_aa: ASSPQWDRLYEQY
d_call: TRBD1
v_call: TRBV5-5
j_call: TRBJ2-7

cdr3_aa: AWSVRGGITNTEAF
d_call: NA
v_call: TRBV30
j_call: TRBJ1-1

cdr3_aa: ASSSHRHSNQPQH
d_call: NA
v_call: TRBV6-5
j_call: TRBJ1-5

cdr3_aa: AISAQDRGEQY
d_call: TRBD1
v_call: TRBV10-3
j_call: TRBJ2-7

cdr3_aa: ASSLAGPPRNSPLH
d_call: NA
v_call: TRBV28
j_call: TRBJ1-6

cdr3_aa: ASSTPGLGFAPLH
d_call: NA
v_call: TRBV5-4
j_call: TRBJ1-6

cdr3_aa: ASSSIGGVNQPQH
d_call: NA
v_call: TRBV5-8
j_call: TRBJ1-5

cdr3_aa: ASSVGVGETQY
d_call: NA
v_call: TRBV9
j_call: TRBJ2-5

cdr3_aa: ASSQDVFSGNTIY
d_call: NA
v_call: TRBV14
j_call: TRBJ1-3

cdr3_aa: ASSLGQGADTGELF
d_call: TRBD1
v_call: TRBV7-3
j_call: TRBJ2-2

cdr3_aa: ASRHRDRESYGYT
d_call: TRBD1
v_call: TRBV28
j_call: TRBJ1-2

cdr3_aa: ASTRQINQPQH
d_call: NA
v_call: TRBV2
j_call: TRBJ1-5

cdr3_aa: ASSVDRGRVGVNEQF
d_call: NA
v_call: TRBV9
j_call: TRBJ2-1

cdr3_aa: ASSLGASGTYNEQF
d_call: TRBD2
v_call: TRBV5-4
j_call: TRBJ2-1

cdr3_aa: ASSAGRVNQPQH
d_call: NA
v_call: TRBV6-5
j_call: TRBJ1-5

cdr3_aa: ASSLLAAHSLNEQF
d_call: NA
v_call: TRBV28
j_call: TRBJ2-1

cdr3_aa: ASSLVTSGPNIQY
d_call: TRBD2
v_call: TRBV7-2
j_call: TRBJ2-4

cdr3_aa: ASSYSNWGTYEQY
d_call: NA
v_call: TRBV6-6
j_call: TRBJ2-7

cdr3_aa: ASSWGQEETQY
d_call: TRBD1
v_call: TRBV7-9
j_call: TRBJ2-5

cdr3_aa: ASSSDGGDTQY
d_call: NA
v_call: TRBV7-9
j_call: TRBJ2-3

cdr3_aa: SVERAGGLGEQF
d_call: TRBD2
v_call: TRBV29-1
j_call: TRBJ2-1

cdr3_aa: ASSEGGALGKLF
d_call: NA
v_call: TRBV2
j_call: TRBJ1-4

cdr3_aa: ASTMEGERNTEAF
d_call: NA
v_call: TRBV19
j_call: TRBJ1-1